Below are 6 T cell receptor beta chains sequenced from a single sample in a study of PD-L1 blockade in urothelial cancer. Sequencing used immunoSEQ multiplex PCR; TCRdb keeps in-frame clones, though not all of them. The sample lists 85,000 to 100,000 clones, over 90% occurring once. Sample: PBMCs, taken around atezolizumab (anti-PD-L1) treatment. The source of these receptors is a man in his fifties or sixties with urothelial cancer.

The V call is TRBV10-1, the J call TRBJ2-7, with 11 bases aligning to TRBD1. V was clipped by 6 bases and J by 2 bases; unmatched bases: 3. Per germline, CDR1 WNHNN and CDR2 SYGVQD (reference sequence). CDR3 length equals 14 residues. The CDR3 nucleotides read TGCGCCAGCAGCAAGGACAGGGGGCCCTACGAGCAGTACTTC. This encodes CASSKDRGPYEQYF.

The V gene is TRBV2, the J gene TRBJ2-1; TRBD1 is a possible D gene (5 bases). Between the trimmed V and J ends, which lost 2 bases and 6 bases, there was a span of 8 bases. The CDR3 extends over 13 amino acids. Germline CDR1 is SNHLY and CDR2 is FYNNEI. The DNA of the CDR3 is TGTGCCAGCAGTGAACAGGGCATCAATGAGCAGTTCTTC. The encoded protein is CASSEQGINEQFF.

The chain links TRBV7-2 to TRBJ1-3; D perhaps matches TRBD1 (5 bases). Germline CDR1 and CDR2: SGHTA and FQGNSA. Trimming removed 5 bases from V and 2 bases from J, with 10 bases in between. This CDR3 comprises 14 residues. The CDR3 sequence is CASSPGVPGNTIYF. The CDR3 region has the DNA TGTGCCAGCAGCCCGGGGGTACCTGGAAACACCATATATTTT.

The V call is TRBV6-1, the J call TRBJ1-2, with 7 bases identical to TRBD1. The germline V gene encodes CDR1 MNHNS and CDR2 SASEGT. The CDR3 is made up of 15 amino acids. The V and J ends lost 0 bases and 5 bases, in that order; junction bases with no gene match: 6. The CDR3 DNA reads TGTGCCAGCAGTGAAGCAGCAGGGGGAACTTATGGCTACACCTTC. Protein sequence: CASSEAAGGTYGYTF.

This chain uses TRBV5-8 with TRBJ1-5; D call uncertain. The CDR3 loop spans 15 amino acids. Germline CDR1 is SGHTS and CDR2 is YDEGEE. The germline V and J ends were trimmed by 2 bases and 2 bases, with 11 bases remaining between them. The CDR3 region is CASSFYGSGNQPQHF. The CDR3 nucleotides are TGTGCCAGCAGCTTTTATGGGAGTGGCAATCAGCCCCAGCATTTT.

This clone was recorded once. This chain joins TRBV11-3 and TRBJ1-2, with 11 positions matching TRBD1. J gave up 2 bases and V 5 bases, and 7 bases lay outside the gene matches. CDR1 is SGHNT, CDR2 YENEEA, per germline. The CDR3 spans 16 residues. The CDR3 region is CASSQKGTGGNYGYTF. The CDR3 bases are TGTGCCAGCAGCCAAAAAGGGACAGGGGGGAACTATGGCTACACCTTC.